Below are 22 T cell receptor beta chains sequenced from a single sample in a study of PD-1 blockade in classical Hodgkin lymphoma (dated by TCRdb to the early 2020s). Libraries were constructed by the immunoSEQ multiplex PCR assay. The immuneACCESS repertoire file appears here via TCRdb, limited to in-frame rearrangements. These files lack a portion of the clones; in checked studies, under half of the deficit traces to unresolved V genes, and the cause of the others is not known. Counted in this sample were roughly 41,000 clones; about 91% of them appeared once. The top ten constitute around 7.7% of the sample. The sample's time point label, in plain terms: cycle 2 day 1 (C2D1) of nivolumab. Every trial patient had relapsed following autologous stem cell transplantation, and prior brentuximab vedotin exposure was what differed among cohorts A, B and C. The starting material was peripheral blood mononuclear cells (PBMCs), obtained before the second cycle of nivolumab. These receptors were collected from a human donor with classical Hodgkin lymphoma.

This chain connects TRBV11-3 to TRBJ2-4, with D perhaps TRBD1 (5 bases). The germline gives CDR1 SGHNT, CDR2 YENEEA. This CDR3 contains 10 residues. Deletions cut 6 bases from V and 8 bases from J, with 5 bases between. This CDR3 reads CASRGDIQYF. The CDR3, as DNA: TGTGCCAGCAGAGGGGACATTCAGTACTTC.

This clone was detected once. J is TRBJ2-3 and V is TRBV6-1; no reliable D call. Trimming shortened V by 4 bases and J by 1 base, and 9 bases separated the two germline ends. The CDR3 covers 14 residues. From germline, CDR1 is MNHNS and CDR2 SASEGT. CDR3 nucleotides: TGTGCCAGCAGTGCTCTGCTAGGCACAGATACGCAGTATTTT. Encoded protein: CASSALLGTDTQYF.

The genes are TRBV18 and TRBJ1-2, with D hard to call. The length of the CDR3 is 13 residues. Between the trimmed V and J ends, which lost 0 bases and 1 base, there was a span of 3 bases. Germline CDR1 is KGHSH and CDR2 is LQKENI. This CDR3 reads CASSPPDNYGYTF. In nucleotides, the CDR3 is TGTGCCAGCTCACCACCAGATAACTATGGCTACACCTTC. The variable domain in full, completed from reference TRBV18 and TRBJ1-2, reads NAGVMQNPRHLVRRRGQEARLRCSPMKGHSHVYWYRQLPEEGLKFMVYLQKENIIDESGMPKERFSAEFPKEGPSILRIQQVVRGDSAAYFCASSPPDNYGYTFGSGTRLTVV.

The V and J genes are TRBV6-6 and TRBJ2-4; 10 nucleotides line up with TRBD2. The CDR3 contains 16 residues. J was trimmed by 9 bases and V by 2 bases; bases with no gene match: 10. CDR1 and CDR2 from the germline V gene are MNHNY and SVGAGI (reference sequence). CDR3 sequence reads: CASSYGLAGENSIQYF. The CDR3 nucleotides are TGTGCCAGCAGTTACGGGCTAGCGGGAGAGAATAGCATTCAGTACTTC.

The chain employs TRBV27 and TRBJ2-4; perhaps TRBD2 as D (5 bases). The V end lost 5 bases, the J end lost 6 bases, and 11 bases lay between the germline ends. CDR1 and CDR2 from the germline V gene are MNHEY and SMNVEV (reference sequence). This CDR3 comprises 13 residues. CDR3 sequence (DNA): TGTGCCAGCAGTATCCGGGGAAGAAACATTCAGTACTTC. It is translated as CASSIRGRNIQYF.

The rearrangement uses TRBV7-2 and TRBJ1-5, with D possibly matching TRBD1 (6 bases). CDR1 and CDR2 (germline): SGHTA, FQGNSA. The CDR3 is made up of 17 amino acids. V was clipped by 5 bases and J by 0 bases, with 17 bases between them. The CDR3 reads CASSPRGGPYSNQPQHF. The CDR3 region has the DNA TGTGCCAGCAGCCCCCGGGGGGGGCCTTATAGCAATCAGCCCCAGCATTTT.

DNA of the CDR3: TGTGCCAGCAGTCCCGGGACAGGGTCTCGAGAGCAGTACTTC. This codes for CASSPGTGSREQYF. The chain has TRBV28 and TRBJ2-7, with 9 bases aligning to TRBD1. The ends lost 5 bases at V and 7 bases at J; junction bases unmatched: 9. Germline CDR1 MDHEN, CDR2 SYDVKM. The CDR3 contains 14 residues.

The CDR3 protein is CASSVTGGYEQYF. CDR3 DNA sequence: TGTGCCAGCAGTGTTACAGGGGGATACGAGCAGTACTTC. The chain uses TRBV25-1 and TRBJ2-7, with 8 bases matching TRBD1. The CDR3 is made up of 13 amino acids. The germline V gene has CDR1 MGHDK and CDR2 SYGVNS. J was trimmed by 4 bases and V by 4 bases; bases with no gene match: 3.

The gene calls are TRBV27 and TRBJ2-7; D unclear. CDR1 and CDR2 from the germline V gene are MNHEY and SMNVEV (reference sequence). The CDR3 covers 13 residues. Trimming took off 6 bases at V and 4 bases at J, with 13 bases between the two ends. CDR3 bases: TGTGCCAGCAGGAAAGGAAATCTTTACGAGCAGTACTTC. It yields the protein CASRKGNLYEQYF.

The chain recombines TRBV4-1 with TRBJ2-1; D is perhaps TRBD1 (6 bases). CDR1 is MGHRA, CDR2 YSYEKL, per germline. Trimming shortened V by 0 bases and J by 14 bases, and 14 bases separated the two germline ends. The CDR3 runs 13 residues. The CDR3 bases are TGCGCCAGCAGCCAAGAAATAACGAGACAGGAGTTCTTC. This gives the protein CASSQEITRQEFF.

The rearrangement joins TRBV5-1 to TRBJ2-7; the D call may be TRBD1 or TRBD2 (5 bases each). Germline lookup yields CDR1 SGHRS and CDR2 YFSETQ. Trimming shortened V by 5 bases and J by 4 bases, and 19 bases separated the two germline ends. This CDR3 comprises 15 residues. CDR3 loop: CASRPDSRTQYEQYF. In nucleotides, the CDR3 is TGCGCCAGCAGACCCGACAGCCGGACTCAATACGAGCAGTACTTC.

The CDR3 protein is CASSEVSSPSEQYF. The CDR3 DNA reads TGTGCCAGCAGTGAAGTCAGCTCTCCCTCCGAGCAGTACTTC. This chain joins TRBV6-1 and TRBJ2-7, with D unresolved. CDR1 is MNHNS, CDR2 SASEGT, per germline. Trimming shortened V by 1 base and J by 6 bases, and 13 bases separated the two germline ends. This CDR3 has 14 residues.

The gene calls are TRBV5-6 and TRBJ2-1; possible D gene TRBD2, 5 bases. The CDR3 is made up of 16 amino acids. Germline CDR1 and CDR2: SGHDT and YYEEEE. V lost 1 base and J 4 bases, leaving 15 bases between the germline ends. The CDR3 nucleotides read TGTGCCAGCAGCTTGACCCCGGAGGCGGCGTACAATGAGCAGTTCTTC. Translated, it gives CASSLTPEAAYNEQFF. The whole variable domain, filled in from reference TRBV5-6 and TRBJ2-1, reads DAGVTQSPTHLIKTRGQQVTLRCSPKSGHDTVSWYQQALGQGPQFIFQYYEEEERQRGNFPDRFSGHQFPNYSSELNVNALLLGDSALYLCASSLTPEAAYNEQFFGPGTRLTVL.

This rearrangement joins TRBV5-1 to TRBJ2-7; the match to TRBD2 covers 10 bases. V shed 3 bases, J shed 2 bases, and the junction held 5 bases outside the gene matches. Germline lookup yields CDR1 SGHRS and CDR2 YFSETQ. This CDR3 contains 15 residues. In DNA, the CDR3 is TGCGCCAGCAGCTGGCCAAGCGGGGGGGCCTACGAGCAGTACTTC. It specifies CASSWPSGGAYEQYF.

The V gene is TRBV5-1, the J gene TRBJ2-5, with a weak D call TRBD1 (5 bases). The V end lost 4 bases, the J end lost 1 base, and 11 bases lay between the germline ends. Germline-derived CDR1 and CDR2 are SGHRS and YFSETQ. CDR3 length: 14 amino acids. The CDR3 loop is CASSATGSQETQYF. The DNA for the CDR3 is TGCGCCAGCAGCGCTACAGGTAGCCAAGAGACCCAGTACTTC.

CDR3 DNA: TGTGCCAGCAGTCCGCCATGGGGCGCGGCAGGAAACACCATATATTTT. Encoded protein: CASSPPWGAAGNTIYF. The chain carries TRBV28 and TRBJ1-3; a weak D match, TRBD1 (5 bases). V lost 5 bases and J lost 4, with 18 bases in between. This CDR3 is 16 amino acids long. Germline V lookup: CDR1 MDHEN, CDR2 SYDVKM.

This clone was seen just once. The rearrangement links TRBV19 to TRBJ2-5; perhaps D is TRBD1 or TRBD2 (5 bases each). Germline CDR1 is LNHDA and CDR2 is SQIVND (reference sequence). CDR3 length: 12 residues. Trimming left V 4 bases short and J 2 bases short, with 5 bases between. CDR3 nucleotide sequence: TGTGCCAGTAGTAGGGGGCAAGAGACCCAGTACTTC. As protein: CASSRGQETQYF.

V and J are TRBV28 and TRBJ2-7, with TRBD1 as a possible D gene (5 bases). The CDR3 length is 13 residues. V was clipped by 6 bases and J by 0 bases, with 9 bases between them. Germline V CDR1 and CDR2: MDHEN, SYDVKM. CDR3 nucleotide sequence: TGTGCCAGCAGCCGTCAGGGCTCCTACGAGCAGTACTTC. Translated, it gives CASSRQGSYEQYF.

The chain joins TRBV7-9 to TRBJ2-7; D is undetermined. This CDR3 is 14 amino acids long. Trimming took off 2 bases at V and 4 bases at J, with 12 bases between the two ends. Germline V lookup: CDR1 SEHNR, CDR2 FQNEAQ (reference sequence). The CDR3 spells CASSLSGSRYEQYF. CDR3 sequence (DNA): TGTGCCAGCAGCTTATCCGGCAGCAGGTACGAGCAGTACTTC.

V and J are TRBV27 and TRBJ2-4; 9 nucleotides agree with TRBD2. V lost 4 bases and J lost 8; bases outside the gene matches: 18. This CDR3 region has 18 residues. CDR1 MNHEY and CDR2 SMNVEV come from the germline V gene (reference sequence). The CDR3 loop reads CASSSGRRGRAEGYIQYF. CDR3 nucleotide sequence: TGTGCCAGCAGTTCAGGGCGGCGCGGGAGGGCCGAGGGTTACATTCAGTACTTC.

The rearrangement uses TRBV18 and TRBJ2-5, with a possible D match to TRBD1 (5 bases). This CDR3 is built from 14 residues. V lost 8 bases to trimming and J lost 0 bases, with 13 bases between them. Germline V gene sequence: CDR1 KGHSH, CDR2 LQKENI. The CDR3 sequence is CASGHKEYQETQYF. CDR3 nucleotides: TGTGCCAGCGGACACAAGGAGTACCAAGAGACCCAGTACTTC.

The V and J genes are TRBV6-1 and TRBJ1-3, with a tentative D call TRBD1 (6 bases). The CDR3 covers 16 residues. Trimming took off 2 bases at V and 0 bases at J, with 11 bases between the two ends. The germline V gene has CDR1 MNHNS and CDR2 SASEGT. CDR3 protein: CASSETGGGSGNTIYF. DNA of the CDR3: TGTGCCAGCAGTGAAACGGGAGGGGGCTCTGGAAACACCATATATTTT.